This T cell receptor beta chain is drawn from a study of blood T cell repertoires in COVID-19. Study summary: Researchers got acute and convalescent COVID-19 samples from the United States, Italy and Spain. The cDNA or gDNA used as material had been derived from T cells, B-cell-depleted T cells, or PBMCs.

Trimming took 0 bases from V and 5 from J, leaving 11 bases between them. Germline CDR1 SGDLS, CDR2 YYNGEE. CDR3 length: 14 residues. Per the original data handling: Estimated nucleated cell counts came from reference gene primer amplification. Assay used: immunoSEQ multiplex PCR; TCRdb lists only in-frame clones, some missing. V and J calls and clone size come straight from that table; D and trimming were deduced from the DNA. The data show about 56,000 clones, with approximately 88% seen just once and more than 15% held by the top ten. The clonotype comes from a human donor in a cohort sampled during active COVID-19. Input material: peripheral blood. The chain uses TRBV9 and TRBJ2-5; no firm D call. This chain's CDR3 is CASSVGPSGETQYF. CDR3 in DNA: TGTGCCAGCAGCGTAGGACCTAGTGGGGAGACCCAGTACTTC.